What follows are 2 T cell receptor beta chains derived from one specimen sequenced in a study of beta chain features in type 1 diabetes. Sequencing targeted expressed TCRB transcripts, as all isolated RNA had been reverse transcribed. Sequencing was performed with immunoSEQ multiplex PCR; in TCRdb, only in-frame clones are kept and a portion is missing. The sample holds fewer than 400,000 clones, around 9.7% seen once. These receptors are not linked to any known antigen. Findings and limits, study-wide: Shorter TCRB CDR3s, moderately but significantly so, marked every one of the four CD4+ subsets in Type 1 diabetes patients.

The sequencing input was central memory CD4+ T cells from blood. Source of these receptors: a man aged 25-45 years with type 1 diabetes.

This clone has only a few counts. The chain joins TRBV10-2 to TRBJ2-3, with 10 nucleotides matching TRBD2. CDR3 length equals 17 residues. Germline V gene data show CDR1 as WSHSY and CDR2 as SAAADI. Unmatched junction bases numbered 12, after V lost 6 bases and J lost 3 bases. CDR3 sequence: CASSPGGAGGLTDTQYF. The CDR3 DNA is TGCGCCAGCAGCCCCGGGGGAGCGGGGGGGCTTACAGATACGCAGTATTTT.

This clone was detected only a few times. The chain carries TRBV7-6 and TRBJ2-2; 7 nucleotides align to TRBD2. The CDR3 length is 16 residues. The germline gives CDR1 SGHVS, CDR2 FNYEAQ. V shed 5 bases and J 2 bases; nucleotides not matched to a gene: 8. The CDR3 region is CASSLREAINTGELFF. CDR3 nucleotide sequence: TGTGCCAGCAGCCTTCGGGAGGCGATTAACACCGGGGAGCTGTTTTTT. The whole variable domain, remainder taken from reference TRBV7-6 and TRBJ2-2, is GAGVSQSPRYKVTKRGQDVALRCDPISGHVSLYWYRQALGQGPEFLTYFNYEAQQDKSGLPNDRFSAERPEGSISTLTIQRTEQRDSAMYRCASSLREAINTGELFFGEGSRLTVL.